Sequencing of this TCR beta chain was carried out in a study of post-analysis software for immune sequencing data. V lost 3 bases, J lost 0 bases, and 14 bases lay in between. Germline V gives CDR1 DFQATT, CDR2 SNEGSKA (reference sequence). This CDR3 region has 15 residues. With regard to this clonotype: Antigen: not known.

Study results and limitations: In multiple sclerosis, normalized Chao1 diversity was significantly below that of controls. Analysis by F measure revealed that same-batch samples clustered strongly together. Higher frequency in patients than in controls was seen for roughly five TRBV segments, with TRBV5-6, TRBV5-1 and TRBV20-1 among them.

cDNA libraries of TCR beta carried unique molecular identifiers. MiXCR was run by TCRdb on the PCR reads, yielding one entry per CDR3 protein. The data show approximately 770,000 distinct CDR3 sequences, with under 60% seen just once and approximately 5% held by the top ten. J is TRBJ2-5 and V is TRBV20-1, with a tentative D call TRBD2 (6 bases). The sequenced material came from blood. This sequence originates from a girl under 18 with multiple sclerosis. The CDR3 loop reads CSASTGLRYQETQYF. CDR3 in DNA: TGCAGTGCTAGTACGGGACTCCGGTACCAAGAGACCCAGTACTTC.